The source of this T cell receptor beta chain is a study of cytomegalovirus exposure and HLA in healthy donors. About this clone itself: The antigen remains unidentified.

Findings and caveats of the study: As a later analysis showed, a missense DCLRE1C variant was linked to trimming of TCR beta V- and J-genes. Both high specificity and high sensitivity reportedly marked the classifier's diagnosis of cytomegalovirus status. Per a later analysis, 16,951 TCR beta sequences showed association with HLA alleles at 0.05 false discovery rate. Differences between HLA loci emerged in a later analysis of TCR association rates, with DRB1 most and HLA-C fewest.

Between the trimmed V and J ends, which lost 0 bases and 2 bases, there was a span of 6 bases. The germline V gene encodes CDR1 SGHRS and CDR2 YFSETQ. The CDR3 has 14 amino acids. The PCR used 60 Vbeta and 13 Jbeta primers. Only in-frame clones appear in the TCRdb table, and some are missing; sequencing was by immunoSEQ multiplex PCR. The sample data list fewer than 200,000 clones. The sequence was obtained from a man aged 25-40 years in good health and CMV-seronegative. The sample comprised PBMCs. The chain uses TRBV5-1 and TRBJ2-1; D is perhaps TRBD2 (6 bases). The CDR3 bases are TGCGCCAGCAGCTTGGGACTAGCCTACAATGAGCAGTTCTTC. This gives the protein CASSLGLAYNEQFF.